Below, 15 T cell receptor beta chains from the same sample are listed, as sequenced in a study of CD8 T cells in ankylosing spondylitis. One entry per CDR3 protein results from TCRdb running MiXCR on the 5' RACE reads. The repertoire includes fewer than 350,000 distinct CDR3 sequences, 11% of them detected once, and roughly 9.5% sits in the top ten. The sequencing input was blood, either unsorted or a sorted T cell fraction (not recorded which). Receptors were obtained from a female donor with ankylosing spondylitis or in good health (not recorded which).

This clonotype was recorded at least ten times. CDR3 sequence (DNA): TGTGCCAGCAGCTTAAGCTCTGGGGCCAACGTCCTGACTTTC. Translation gives CASSLSSGANVLTF. V usage is TRBV7-9 and J usage is TRBJ2-6; no clear D gene. The CDR3 is 14 amino acids. Germline V lookup: CDR1 SEHNR, CDR2 FQNEAQ (reference sequence). Trimming left V 2 bases short and J 0 bases short, with 2 bases between.

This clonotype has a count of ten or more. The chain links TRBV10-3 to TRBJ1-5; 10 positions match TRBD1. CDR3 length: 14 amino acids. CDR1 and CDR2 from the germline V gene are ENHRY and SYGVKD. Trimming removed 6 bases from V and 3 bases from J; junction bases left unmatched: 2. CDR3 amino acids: CAIRGTGVNQPQHF. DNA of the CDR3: TGTGCCATCAGAGGGACAGGGGTCAATCAGCCCCAGCATTTT.

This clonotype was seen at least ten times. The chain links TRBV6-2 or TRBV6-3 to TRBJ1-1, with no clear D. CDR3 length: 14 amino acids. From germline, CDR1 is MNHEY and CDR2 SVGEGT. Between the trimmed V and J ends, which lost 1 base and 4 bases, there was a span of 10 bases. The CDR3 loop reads CASSYFDTGTEAFF. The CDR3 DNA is TGTGCCAGCAGTTACTTCGACACGGGCACTGAAGCTTTCTTT.

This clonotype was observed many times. The CDR3 is CSAQRTSAGELFF. DNA for the CDR3: TGCAGTGCTCAACGGACTAGCGCCGGGGAGCTGTTTTTT. V gene TRBV20-1 combines with J gene TRBJ2-2, with 9 bases fitting TRBD2. The germline CDR1 and CDR2 sequences are DFQATT and SNEGSKA (reference sequence). The V gene end was trimmed by 5 bases and the J gene end by 6 bases; junction bases not matched to a gene: 4. The CDR3 is made up of 13 amino acids.

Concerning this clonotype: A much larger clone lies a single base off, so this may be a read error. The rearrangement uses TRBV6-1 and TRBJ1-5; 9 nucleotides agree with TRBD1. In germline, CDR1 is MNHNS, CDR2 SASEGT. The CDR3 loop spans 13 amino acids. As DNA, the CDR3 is TGTGCCGGCAGACAGGGGGTTTGGCAGCCCCAGCATTTT. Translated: CAGRQGVWQPQHF.

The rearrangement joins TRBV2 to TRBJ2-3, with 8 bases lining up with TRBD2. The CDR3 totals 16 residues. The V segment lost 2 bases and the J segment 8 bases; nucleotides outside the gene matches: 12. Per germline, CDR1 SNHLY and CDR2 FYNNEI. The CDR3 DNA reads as TGTGCCAGCAGTGAAAGACGGAGCGGGAGTGGGGGTACGCAGTATTTT. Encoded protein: CASSERRSGSGGTQYF.

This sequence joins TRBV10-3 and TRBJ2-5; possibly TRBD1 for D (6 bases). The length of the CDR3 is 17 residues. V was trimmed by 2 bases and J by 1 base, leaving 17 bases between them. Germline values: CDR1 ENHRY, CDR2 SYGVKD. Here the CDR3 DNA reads TGTGCCATCAGTGAGCCACAGGGACACCCTCTCCAAGAGACCCAGTACTTC. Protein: CAISEPQGHPLQETQYF.

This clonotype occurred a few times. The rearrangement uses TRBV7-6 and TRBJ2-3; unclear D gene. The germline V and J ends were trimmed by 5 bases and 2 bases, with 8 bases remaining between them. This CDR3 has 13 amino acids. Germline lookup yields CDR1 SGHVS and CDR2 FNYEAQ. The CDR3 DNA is TGTGCCAGCAGCCAGATCCTCACAGATACGCAGTATTTT. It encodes CASSQILTDTQYF.

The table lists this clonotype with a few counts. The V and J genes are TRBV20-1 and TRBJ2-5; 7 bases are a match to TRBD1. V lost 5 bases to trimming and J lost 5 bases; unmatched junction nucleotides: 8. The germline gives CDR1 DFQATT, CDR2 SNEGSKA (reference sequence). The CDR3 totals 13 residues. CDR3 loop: CSAQAQGRETQYF. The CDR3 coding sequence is TGCAGTGCTCAAGCACAGGGGCGGGAGACCCAGTACTTC.

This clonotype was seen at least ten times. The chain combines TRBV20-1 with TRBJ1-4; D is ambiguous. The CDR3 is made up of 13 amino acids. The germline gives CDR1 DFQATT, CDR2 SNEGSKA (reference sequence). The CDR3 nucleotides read TGCAGCGCGGGCAGCAGGACTAATGAAAAACTGTTTTTT. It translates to CSAGSRTNEKLFF.

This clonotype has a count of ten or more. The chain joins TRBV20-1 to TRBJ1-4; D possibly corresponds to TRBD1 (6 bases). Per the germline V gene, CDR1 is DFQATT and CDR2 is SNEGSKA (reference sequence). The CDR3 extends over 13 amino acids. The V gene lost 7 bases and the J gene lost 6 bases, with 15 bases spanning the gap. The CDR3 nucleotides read TGCAGTGTGACAGGCCTAGGGGATGAAAAACTGTTTTTT. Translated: CSVTGLGDEKLFF.

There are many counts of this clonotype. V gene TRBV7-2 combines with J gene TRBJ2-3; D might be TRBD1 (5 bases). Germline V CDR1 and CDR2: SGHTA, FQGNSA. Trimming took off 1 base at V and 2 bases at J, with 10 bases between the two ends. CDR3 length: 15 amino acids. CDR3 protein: CASSLGGHLTDTQYF. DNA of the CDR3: TGTGCCAGCAGCTTAGGGGGCCACCTCACAGATACGCAGTATTTT.

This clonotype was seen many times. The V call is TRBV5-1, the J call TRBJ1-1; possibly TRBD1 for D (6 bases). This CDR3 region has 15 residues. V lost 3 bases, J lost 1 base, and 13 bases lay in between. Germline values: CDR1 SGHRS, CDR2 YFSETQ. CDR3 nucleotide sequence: TGCGCCAGCAGCTGGACTACAGGGTCGAACACTGAAGCTTTCTTT. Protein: CASSWTTGSNTEAFF.

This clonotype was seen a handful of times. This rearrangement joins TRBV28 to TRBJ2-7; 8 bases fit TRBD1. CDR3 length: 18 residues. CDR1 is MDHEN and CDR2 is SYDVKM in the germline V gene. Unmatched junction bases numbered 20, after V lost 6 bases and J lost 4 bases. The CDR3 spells CASSLTRGRVPLRYEQYF. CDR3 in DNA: TGTGCCAGCAGCCTTACCAGGGGGCGAGTTCCCCTCCGATACGAGCAGTACTTC.

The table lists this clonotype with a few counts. The DNA of the CDR3 is TGTGCCAGCAGCCCAGGGAGCGGGAGAAAAAATGAGCAGTTCTTC. Protein: CASSPGSGRKNEQFF. The V gene is TRBV28, the J gene TRBJ2-1; 8 bases agree with TRBD2. The germline V gene encodes CDR1 MDHEN and CDR2 SYDVKM. With V trimmed by 6 bases and J by 7 bases, 11 bases remained unmatched. The CDR3 runs 15 residues.